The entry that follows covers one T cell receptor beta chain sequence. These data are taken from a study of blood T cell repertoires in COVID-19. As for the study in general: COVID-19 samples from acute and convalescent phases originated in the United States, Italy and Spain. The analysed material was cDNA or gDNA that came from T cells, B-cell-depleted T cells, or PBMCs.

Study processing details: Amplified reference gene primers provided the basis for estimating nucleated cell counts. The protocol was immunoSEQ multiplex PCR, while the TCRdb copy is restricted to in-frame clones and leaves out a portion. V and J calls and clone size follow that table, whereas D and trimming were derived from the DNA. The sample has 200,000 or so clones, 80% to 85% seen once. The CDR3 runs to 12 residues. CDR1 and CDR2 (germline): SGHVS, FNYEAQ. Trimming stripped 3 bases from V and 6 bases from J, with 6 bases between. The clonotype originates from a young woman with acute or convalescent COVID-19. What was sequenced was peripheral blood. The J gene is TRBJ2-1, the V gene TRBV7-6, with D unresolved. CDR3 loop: CASSLRPNEQFF. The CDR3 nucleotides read TGTGCCAGCAGCTTGAGGCCCAATGAGCAGTTCTTC.